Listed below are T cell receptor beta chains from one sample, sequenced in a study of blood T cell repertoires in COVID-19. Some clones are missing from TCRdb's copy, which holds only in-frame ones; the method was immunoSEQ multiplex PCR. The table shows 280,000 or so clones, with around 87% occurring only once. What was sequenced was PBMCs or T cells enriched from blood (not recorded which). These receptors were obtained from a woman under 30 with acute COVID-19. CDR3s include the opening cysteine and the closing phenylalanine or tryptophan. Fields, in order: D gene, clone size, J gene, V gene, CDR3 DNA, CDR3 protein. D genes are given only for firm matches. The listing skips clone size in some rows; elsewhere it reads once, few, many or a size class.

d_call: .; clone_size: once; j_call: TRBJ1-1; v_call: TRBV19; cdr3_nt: TGTGCCAGTACCCGGACAGAGAACACTGAAGCTTTCTTT; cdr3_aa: CASTRTENTEAFF
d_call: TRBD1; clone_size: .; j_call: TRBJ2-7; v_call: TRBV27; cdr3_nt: TGTGCCAGCAGTCACAGGGGTTCTCAGTACTTC; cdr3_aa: CASSHRGSQYF
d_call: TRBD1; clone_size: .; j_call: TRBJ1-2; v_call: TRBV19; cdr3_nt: TGTGCCAGTACCCAAAACCTAGGCGGACAGGGCGACTATGGCTACACCTTC; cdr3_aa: CASTQNLGGQGDYGYTF
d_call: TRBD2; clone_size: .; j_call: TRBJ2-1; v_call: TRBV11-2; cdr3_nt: TGTGCCAGCAGCCCATATCATATAGCGGGAGGGCTGAATGAGCAGTTCTTC; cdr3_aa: CASSPYHIAGGLNEQFF
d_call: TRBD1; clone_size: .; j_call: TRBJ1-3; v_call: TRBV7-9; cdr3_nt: TGTGCCAGCAGCTTGGCGGGACAGCCTGGAAACACCATATATTTT; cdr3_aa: CASSLAGQPGNTIYF
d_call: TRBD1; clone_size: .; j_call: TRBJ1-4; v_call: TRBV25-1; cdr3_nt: TGTGCCAGCAGTGAATACACTTGGACAGGGGAAGAAAAACTGTTTTTT; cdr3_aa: CASSEYTWTGEEKLFF
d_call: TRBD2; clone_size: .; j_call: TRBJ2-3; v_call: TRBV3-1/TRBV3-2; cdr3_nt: TGTGCCAGCAGTCAACTAGCGGGGTCTGGTACGCAGTATTTT; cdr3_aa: CASSQLAGSGTQYF
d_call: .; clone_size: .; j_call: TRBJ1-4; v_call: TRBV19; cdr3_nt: TGTGCCAGTAACCCTGGGGGCGCCGTTGAAAAACTGTTTTTT; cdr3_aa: CASNPGGAVEKLFF
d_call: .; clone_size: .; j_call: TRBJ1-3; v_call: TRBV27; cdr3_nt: TGTGCCAGCAGTTTGACAGCCTTCTCTGGAAACACCATATATTTT; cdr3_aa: CASSLTAFSGNTIYF
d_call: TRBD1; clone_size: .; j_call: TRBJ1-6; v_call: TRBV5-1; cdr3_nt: TGCGCCAGCAGCCTAGATACACCGGGACAGGGAAATTCACCCCTCCACTTT; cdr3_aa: CASSLDTPGQGNSPLHF
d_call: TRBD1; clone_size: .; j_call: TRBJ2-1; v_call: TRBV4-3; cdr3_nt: TGCGCCAGCAGCCAAGCTACGACAGGGTATGAGCAGTTCTTC; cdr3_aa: CASSQATTGYEQFF
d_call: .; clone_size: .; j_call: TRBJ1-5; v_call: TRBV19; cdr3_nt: TGTGCCAGTAGTGTTCGAGATAGCAATCAGCCCCAGCATTTT; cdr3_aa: CASSVRDSNQPQHF
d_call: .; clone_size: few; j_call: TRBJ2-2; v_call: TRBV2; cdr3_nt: TGTGCCAGCAGAAAGGACTCCACCGGGGAGCTGTTTTTT; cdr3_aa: CASRKDSTGELFF
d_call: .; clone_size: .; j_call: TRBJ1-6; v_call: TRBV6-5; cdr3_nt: TGTGCCAGCGGGCCAGGATATTCACCCCTCCACTTT; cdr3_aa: CASGPGYSPLHF
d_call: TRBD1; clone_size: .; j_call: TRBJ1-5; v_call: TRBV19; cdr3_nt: TGTGCCAGTAGGGCACAGGGGGCAGGCAATCAGCCCCAGCATTTT; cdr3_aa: CASRAQGAGNQPQHF
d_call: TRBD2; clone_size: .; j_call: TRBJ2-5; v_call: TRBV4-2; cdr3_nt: TGTGCCAGCAGCCAAGGGACTAGCGGCCAAGAGACCCAGTACTTC; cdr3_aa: CASSQGTSGQETQYF
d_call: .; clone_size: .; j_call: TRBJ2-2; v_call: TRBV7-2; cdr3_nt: TGTGCCAGCAGCGCCCGTCGGGGAGCGAACACCGGGGAGCTGTTTTTT; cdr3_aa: CASSARRGANTGELFF
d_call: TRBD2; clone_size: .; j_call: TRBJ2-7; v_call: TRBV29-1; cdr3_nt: TGCAGCGTTGATTTCGGGATAGCGGGCTACGAGCAGTACTTC; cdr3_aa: CSVDFGIAGYEQYF
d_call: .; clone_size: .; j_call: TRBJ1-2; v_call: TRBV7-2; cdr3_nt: TGTGCCAGCAGCCCACAAACAGGGACGGGCGGGTATGGCTACACCTTC; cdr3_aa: CASSPQTGTGGYGYTF
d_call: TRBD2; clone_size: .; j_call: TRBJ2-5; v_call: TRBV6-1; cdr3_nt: TGTGCCAGCAGTGTTTGGCTAGCGGGAGAGGACCAAGAGACCCAGTACTTC; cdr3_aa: CASSVWLAGEDQETQYF
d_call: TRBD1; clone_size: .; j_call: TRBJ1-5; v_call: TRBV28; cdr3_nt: TGTGCCAGCAGTTTATCGGGACAGGGAAGCAATCAGCCCCAGCATTTT; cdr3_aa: CASSLSGQGSNQPQHF
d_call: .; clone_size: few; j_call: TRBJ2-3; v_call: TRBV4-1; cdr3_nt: TGCGCCAGCAGCCAAACTCCCCGAGATACGCAGTATTTT; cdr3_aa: CASSQTPRDTQYF
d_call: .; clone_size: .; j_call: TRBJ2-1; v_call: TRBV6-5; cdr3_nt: TGTGCCAGCAGTTACCGTCTAGCGCCCGAGCAGTTCTTC; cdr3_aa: CASSYRLAPEQFF
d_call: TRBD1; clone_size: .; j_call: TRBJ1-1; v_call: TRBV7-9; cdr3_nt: TGTGCCAGCAGCCCAGACAGGGGCACAACTGAAGCTTTCTTT; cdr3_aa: CASSPDRGTTEAFF
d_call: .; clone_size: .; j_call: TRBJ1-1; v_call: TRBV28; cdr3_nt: TGTGCCAGCAGATCCGGGAACACTGAAGCTTTCTTT; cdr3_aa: CASRSGNTEAFF
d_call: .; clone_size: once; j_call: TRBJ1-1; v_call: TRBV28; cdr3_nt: TGTGCCAGCAGTTTCCAGGAGGTGGACACTGAAGCTTTCTTT; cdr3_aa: CASSFQEVDTEAFF
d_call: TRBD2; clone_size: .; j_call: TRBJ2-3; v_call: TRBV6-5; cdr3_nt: TGTGCCAGCAGTTACTCGGAGGGACTAGCGGGTGATACGCAGTATTTT; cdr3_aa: CASSYSEGLAGDTQYF
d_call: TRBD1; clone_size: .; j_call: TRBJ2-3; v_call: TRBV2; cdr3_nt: TGTGCCAGCAGTAGCCGGGACAGGGCCATCTCAGATACGCAGTATTTT; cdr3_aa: CASSSRDRAISDTQYF
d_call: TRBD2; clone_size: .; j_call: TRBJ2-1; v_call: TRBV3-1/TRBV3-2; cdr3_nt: TGTGCCAGCAGCCAGGCGGGCGGGAGCCACAATGAGCAGTTCTTC; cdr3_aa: CASSQAGGSHNEQFF
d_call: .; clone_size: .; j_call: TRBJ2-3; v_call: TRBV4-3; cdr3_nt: TGCGCCAGCAGCCAAGGGATCGGGGGAGATACGCAGTATTTT; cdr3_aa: CASSQGIGGDTQYF
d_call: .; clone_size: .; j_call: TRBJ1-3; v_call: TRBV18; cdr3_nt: TGTGCCAGCTCACCCTTTCAGGGATCTGGAAACACCATATATTTT; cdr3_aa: CASSPFQGSGNTIYF
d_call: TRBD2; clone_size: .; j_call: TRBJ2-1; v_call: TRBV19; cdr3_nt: TGTGCCAGTAGTATGGATCGGCTAGCGGGAATCGACAATGAGCAGTTCTTC; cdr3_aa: CASSMDRLAGIDNEQFF
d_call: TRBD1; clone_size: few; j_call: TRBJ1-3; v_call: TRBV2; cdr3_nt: TGTGCCAGCAGTGAAGCGGGCAGGGGGCGTGTTGTAGCTGGAAACACCATATATTTT; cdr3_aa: CASSEAGRGRVVAGNTIYF
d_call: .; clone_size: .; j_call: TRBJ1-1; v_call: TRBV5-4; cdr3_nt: TGTGCCAGCAGCCCGGGAGCCAACACTGAAGCTTTCTTT; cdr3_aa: CASSPGANTEAFF
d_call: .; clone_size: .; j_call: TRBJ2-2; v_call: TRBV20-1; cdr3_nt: TGCAGTGCTAGTTTAGATCCGAACACCGGGGAGCTGTTTTTT; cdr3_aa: CSASLDPNTGELFF
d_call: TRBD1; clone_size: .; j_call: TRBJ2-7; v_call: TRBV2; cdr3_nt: TGTGCCAGCAGAGAGCAGGGGGCTGGGGCCTACGAGCAGTACTTC; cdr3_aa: CASREQGAGAYEQYF
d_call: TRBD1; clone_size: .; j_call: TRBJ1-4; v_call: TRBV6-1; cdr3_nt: TGTGCCAGCAGTGAAGCCAAAACAGGGGTCGGGGAAAAACTGTTTTTT; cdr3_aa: CASSEAKTGVGEKLFF
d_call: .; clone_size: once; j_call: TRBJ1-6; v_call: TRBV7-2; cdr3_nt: TGTGCCAGCAGCCTCGTCGGGACAAGCAATTCACCCCTCCACTTT; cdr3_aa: CASSLVGTSNSPLHF
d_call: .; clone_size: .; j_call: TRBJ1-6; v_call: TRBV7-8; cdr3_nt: TGTGCCAGCAGCTTAAAGGACCCTAGACAGTATAATTCACCCCTCCACTTT; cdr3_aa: CASSLKDPRQYNSPLHF
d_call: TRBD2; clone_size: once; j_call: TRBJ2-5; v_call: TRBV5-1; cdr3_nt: TGCGCCAGCGGACACGGGAGGACGGACGAGACCCAGTACTTC; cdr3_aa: CASGHGRTDETQYF
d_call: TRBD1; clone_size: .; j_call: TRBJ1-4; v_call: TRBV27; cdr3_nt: TGTGCCAGCAGTTTAGAGGGACAGACTACAACTATTGAAAAACTGTTTTTT; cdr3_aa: CASSLEGQTTTIEKLFF
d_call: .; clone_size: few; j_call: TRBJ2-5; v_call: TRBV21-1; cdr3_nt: TGTGCCAGCAGCTCGAGGAAAGAGACCCAGTACTTC; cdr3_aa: CASSSRKETQYF